This T cell receptor beta chain was sequenced for a study of blood T cells in healthy people across ages. Study-level points and caveats: Naive and antigen-experienced cells could not be conclusively compared, given unsorted PBMCs. Across samples, TCR beta diversity tracked strongly with naive T cell percentage. Naive CD4+ cell counts and diversity both ran higher in long-lived than in aged donors.

This clonotype was counted a few times. Its antigen is not known. The CDR3 contains 15 residues. The second PCR ran roughly 6 to 11 cycles with a sample-barcoded 5' primer and J-beta primers. One entry per CDR3 protein results from TCRdb running MiXCR on the 5' RACE reads. The table includes approximately 1.5 million distinct CDR3 sequences, around 35% detected once. This chain uses TRBV21-1 with TRBJ2-7. TRBV21-1 is a documented pseudogene. The sequencing sample was made of blood. The receptor comes from a woman aged 25 to 39 in good health. The CDR3 region has the DNA TGTGCCAGCAGCATGCTCAGAACCCGTTATTGTCGGCAGTACTTC. Translation gives CASSMLRTRYCRQYF.